The 8 T cell receptor beta chains presented below share a single source sample, sequenced in a study of T cells after posttransplantation cyclophosphamide. Profiling relied on immunoSEQ multiplex PCR, and the TCRdb table lists in-frame clones only, not all of them. The sample records 15,000 to 20,000 clones, roughly 80% being singletons. Busulfan-fludarabine conditioning, marrow transplant, and cyclophosphamide on days +3 and +4 were administered. The source was CD8+ T cells sorted from PBMCs, collected 1,700 to 2,000 days after a stem cell transplant with posttransplant cyclophosphamide. The receptors here all came from a female patient aged 40-50 years who received an allogeneic stem cell transplant from a related donor, was CMV-positive, and had no GVHD. Some T cells may possibly be graft donor cells.

The rearrangement links TRBV27 to TRBJ2-7; D unresolved. V was trimmed by 5 bases and J by 1 base, leaving 12 bases between them. The length of the CDR3 is 14 residues. CDR1 is MNHEY and CDR2 is SMNVEV in the germline V gene (reference sequence). The CDR3 protein is CASSPQAISYEQYF. Written as DNA, the CDR3 is TGTGCCAGCAGTCCCCAGGCCATTTCCTACGAGCAGTACTTC.

The chain uses TRBV5-8 and TRBJ1-5; TRBD1 is a possible D gene (6 bases). CDR1 and CDR2 from the germline V gene are SGHTS and YDEGEE. CDR3 size: 15 residues. With 1 base removed from V and 3 bases from J, the gap between germline ends came to 11 bases. The chain's CDR3 is CASSLTAGVNQPQHF. Here the CDR3 DNA reads TGTGCCAGCAGCTTGACGGCAGGGGTCAATCAGCCCCAGCATTTT.

By frequency in the sample, this clone is medium-sized. Within the sample, other DNA sequences also encode this same CDR3. The chain couples TRBV6-5 to TRBJ2-1; 7 positions match TRBD2. The length of the CDR3 is 14 residues. The germline gives CDR1 MNHEY, CDR2 SVGAGI. V was pared by 2 bases and J by 5 bases, with 3 bases of the junction left unmatched. CDR3 in amino acids: CASSYPGTNNEQFF. The DNA of the CDR3 is TGTGCCAGCAGTTACCCCGGGACTAACAATGAGCAGTTCTTC.

On this clone itself: One end of the junction varies from germline; a read error may be responsible. Written as DNA, the CDR3 is TGCAGCGCTGAAGGCCTAGGAGGCTACACCTTC. Amino acids: CSAEGLGGYTF. The rearrangement uses TRBV29-1 and TRBJ1-2; no clear D gene. The CDR3 spans 11 residues. Germline assignment: CDR1 SQVTM and CDR2 ANQGSEA.

In DNA form, the CDR3 reads TGTGCCAGCAGTTCTGGAGGCGCGCACACTGAAGCTTTCTTT. Translating gives CASSSGGAHTEAFF. The chain recombines TRBV6-5 with TRBJ1-1; D is undetermined. This CDR3 is built from 14 residues. The V gene's germline CDR1 is MNHEY and CDR2 SVGAGI. Trimming left V 4 bases short and J 3 bases short, with 12 bases between.

This clone was observed a few times. The chain employs TRBV15 and TRBJ1-2, with D tentatively TRBD1 (6 bases). V lost 0 bases, J lost 4 bases, and 12 bases lay in between. The length of the CDR3 is 15 residues. Germline assignment: CDR1 LNHNV and CDR2 YYDKDF (reference sequence). The CDR3 sequence is CATSRETGPLYGYTF. The CDR3 DNA reads as TGTGCCACCAGCAGAGAAACAGGGCCTCTCTATGGCTACACCTTC.

The sample holds a few counts of this clone. The V gene is TRBV6-1, the J gene TRBJ2-7; the D is unclear. Per germline, CDR1 MNHNS and CDR2 SASEGT. The CDR3 has 14 residues. V lost 1 base to trimming and J lost 5 bases, with 12 bases between them. CDR3 nucleotide sequence: TGTGCCAGCAGTGAAGGTGAGGAAGTGAACGAGCAGTACTTC. This sequence encodes CASSEGEEVNEQYF.

Only one count was recorded for this clone. The V call is TRBV4-3, the J call TRBJ1-1, with 7 positions matching TRBD1. Germline CDR1 LGHNA, CDR2 YSLEER. V lost 0 bases, J lost 1 base, and 2 bases stayed unmatched. This CDR3 contains 15 residues. The chain's CDR3 is CASSQDRQGNTEAFF. The CDR3 bases are TGCGCCAGCAGCCAAGATCGACAGGGGAACACTGAAGCTTTCTTT.